Following are 2 T cell receptor beta chains from one sample sequenced in a study of Ad26.COV2.S vaccination and SARS-CoV-2 variants. The treatment: around 19 received Ad26.COV2.S at low or high dose, single or two shots; about 5 received placebo; per-sample allocation not given. Specimen acquisition occurred on day 63 following the initial vaccine or placebo injection. Produced via immunoSEQ multiplex PCR; TCRdb's table is partial and in-frame only. The data hold hundreds of thousands of clones, with approximately 90% observed a single time. This specimen consisted of peripheral blood, obtained in a trial of Ad26.COV2.S vaccine versus placebo. These receptors were taken from a person aged 18-65 years who received the Ad26.COV2.S COVID-19 vaccine or a placebo.

The chain has TRBV6-6 and TRBJ1-3, with 7 bases that match TRBD1. The CDR3 covers 13 residues. V dropped 5 bases and J dropped 4; count of bases not matched to a gene: 2. CDR1 is MNHNY and CDR2 is SVGAGI in the germline V gene (reference sequence). The CDR3 sequence is CASSRGQGNTIYF. CDR3 bases: TGTGCCAGCAGTCGGGGACAGGGAAACACCATATATTTT.

The chain links TRBV6-5 to TRBJ1-2, with D tentatively TRBD1 (5 bases). Per germline, CDR1 MNHEY and CDR2 SVGAGI. V dropped 0 bases and J dropped 6 bases, with 14 bases sitting between them. CDR3 length: 15 residues. Here the CDR3 reads CASSYSDSFWDGYTF. CDR3 nucleotides: TGTGCCAGCAGTTACTCCGACAGCTTCTGGGATGGCTACACCTTC.